The 9 T cell receptor beta chains in this list originate from one sample, sequenced in a study of control samples from healthy donors and cancer patients. Generated by immunoSEQ multiplex PCR, the TCRdb table keeps only in-frame clones and is missing some. The profile shows roughly 95,000 clones, about 89% of them singletons. The specimen sequenced was blood. The receptors originated from a woman aged 30 to 39 in good health.

CDR3 DNA sequence: TGTGCCAGCAGTGAATTTCAACTCACGATCACTGAAGCTTTCTTT. Translated: CASSEFQLTITEAFF. The J gene is TRBJ1-1, the V gene TRBV6-1; D is unclear. Germline CDR1 MNHNS, CDR2 SASEGT. Trimming left V 2 bases short and J 4 bases short, with 14 bases between. The CDR3 consists of 15 residues.

The chain couples TRBV5-1 to TRBJ2-5; D may match TRBD1 or TRBD2 (5 bases each). This CDR3 contains 16 residues. Germline V gives CDR1 SGHRS, CDR2 YFSETQ. V gave up 4 bases and J gave up 0 bases, with 16 bases separating them. CDR3 nucleotides: TGCGCCAGCAGCCATGCGACGGGGACCAACCAAGAGACCCAGTACTTC. It encodes CASSHATGTNQETQYF. Variable domain in full (rest from reference TRBV5-1 and TRBJ2-5): KAGVTQTPRYLIKTRGQQVTLSCSPISGHRSVSWYQQTPGQGLQFLFEYFSETQRNKGNFPGRFSGRQFSNSRSEMNVSTLELGDSALYLCASSHATGTNQETQYFGPGTRLLVL.

The gene calls are TRBV4-1 and TRBJ2-1; 11 bases align to TRBD2. The CDR3 consists of 16 residues. The V gene end was trimmed by 3 bases and the J gene end by 6 bases; junction bases not matched to a gene: 7. Per germline, CDR1 MGHRA and CDR2 YSYEKL. CDR3: CASSHPLAGASNEQFF. The CDR3 DNA follows: TGCGCCAGCAGCCACCCACTAGCGGGGGCTTCCAATGAGCAGTTCTTC.

The CDR3 DNA follows: TGTGCCAGCAGCTTAGCGGGCTCCGCCTACGAGCAGTACTTC. Its protein product is CASSLAGSAYEQYF. The chain couples TRBV7-2 to TRBJ2-7; D uncertain. The germline V gene encodes CDR1 SGHTA and CDR2 FQGNSA. The V gene lost 0 bases and the J gene lost 2 bases, with 8 bases spanning the gap. The CDR3 covers 14 residues.

The chain couples TRBV6-1 to TRBJ1-1; D possibly corresponds to TRBD1 (5 bases). CDR3 length: 12 residues. Trimming shortened V by 2 bases and J by 11 bases, and 12 bases separated the two germline ends. Germline V gives CDR1 MNHNS, CDR2 SASEGT. CDR3 bases: TGTGCCAGCAGTGAAAGTGTCAGGGCGGCTTTCTTT. It encodes CASSESVRAAFF.

V and J are TRBV6-5 and TRBJ1-1, with D possibly being TRBD1 (5 bases). This CDR3 is built from 14 residues. Trimming removed 6 bases from V and 3 bases from J, with 14 bases in between. Germline loops: CDR1 MNHEY, CDR2 SVGAGI. CDR3 residues: CASSRDNFDTEAFF. The CDR3 nucleotides read TGTGCCAGCAGCAGGGATAATTTCGACACTGAAGCTTTCTTT.

This chain joins TRBV11-2 and TRBJ1-2, with D uncertain. Trimming cost V 3 bases and J 8 bases, with 13 bases left between them. CDR1 SGHAT and CDR2 FQNNGV come from the germline V gene. This CDR3 contains 13 residues. The CDR3 DNA is TGTGCCAGCAGCTTCCAGGTGATAGAGGGCTACACCTTC. This encodes CASSFQVIEGYTF.

The chain joins TRBV10-2 to TRBJ1-3; D remains ambiguous. This CDR3 spans 16 amino acids. Germline CDR1 WSHSY, CDR2 SAAADI. V was shortened by 0 bases and J by 0 bases, with 9 bases between the two germline ends. In DNA, the CDR3 is TGCGCCAGCAGTGAGTCCAGGCAGAGCTCTGGAAACACCATATATTTT. Translation: CASSESRQSSGNTIYF.

The gene calls are TRBV19 and TRBJ2-7, with 10 bases aligning to TRBD1. Germline assignment: CDR1 LNHDA and CDR2 SQIVND (reference sequence). The CDR3 spans 15 residues. Trimming cost V 6 bases and J 4 bases; bases outside gene matches: 9. CDR3 loop: CASRSNPGQGYEQYF. The CDR3 nucleotides read TGTGCCAGTAGGTCCAACCCGGGACAGGGGTACGAGCAGTACTTC. Using reference TRBV19 and TRBJ2-7 for the parts outside the CDR3, the full variable domain is DGGITQSPKYLFRKEGQNVTLSCEQNLNHDAMYWYRQDPGQGLRLIYYSQIVNDFQKGDIAEGYSVSREKKESFPLTVTSAQKNPTAFYLCASRSNPGQGYEQYFGPGTRLTVT.